The present T cell receptor (beta chain) was sequenced within a study of control samples from healthy donors and cancer patients. The protocol was immunoSEQ multiplex PCR, while the TCRdb copy is restricted to in-frame clones and leaves out a portion. The data hold about 120,000 clones, with 85% to 90% observed a single time. Germline CDR1 reads SGHTS; CDR2 reads YDEGEE. The germline V and J ends were trimmed by 1 base and 0 bases, with 8 bases remaining between them. The CDR3 covers 16 residues. The sequence derives from a woman between 70 and 85 years old in good health. The V call is TRBV5-8, the J call TRBJ2-6, with D tentatively TRBD2 (5 bases). Sequencing used blood. CDR3 nucleotides: TGTGCCAGCAGCTTGTACCGGGGCTCTGGGGCCAACGTCCTGACTTTC. Protein: CASSLYRGSGANVLTF.